These 2 T cell receptor beta chains were sequenced from one sample in a study of cytomegalovirus exposure and HLA in healthy donors. PCR involved 60 Vbeta and 13 Jbeta primers. The method was immunoSEQ multiplex PCR; TCRdb's version includes in-frame clones alone and lacks a portion of them. The data hold about 170,000 clones, with roughly 80% observed a single time. Sequences were obtained from PBMCs. These receptor sequences come from a male donor in good health and CMV-seronegative.

This rearrangement joins TRBV28 to TRBJ1-3; D remains ambiguous. This CDR3 has 15 amino acids. Germline values: CDR1 MDHEN, CDR2 SYDVKM. V was cut by 6 bases and J by 7 bases, with 19 bases left in between. CDR3 in amino acids: CASSTTRIGGNTIYF. CDR3 nucleotides: TGTGCCAGCAGCACGACCCGGATCGGAGGGAACACCATATATTTT.

The V and J genes are TRBV28 and TRBJ2-2; the match to TRBD1 covers 9 bases. Losses at the gene ends were 5 bases for V and 7 bases for J; bases not matched to a gene: 11. CDR3 length equals 16 residues. The germline V gene encodes CDR1 MDHEN and CDR2 SYDVKM. This chain's CDR3 is CASSPHKGQGVGELFF. CDR3 DNA sequence: TGTGCCAGCAGTCCCCATAAGGGACAGGGTGTCGGGGAGCTGTTTTTT.